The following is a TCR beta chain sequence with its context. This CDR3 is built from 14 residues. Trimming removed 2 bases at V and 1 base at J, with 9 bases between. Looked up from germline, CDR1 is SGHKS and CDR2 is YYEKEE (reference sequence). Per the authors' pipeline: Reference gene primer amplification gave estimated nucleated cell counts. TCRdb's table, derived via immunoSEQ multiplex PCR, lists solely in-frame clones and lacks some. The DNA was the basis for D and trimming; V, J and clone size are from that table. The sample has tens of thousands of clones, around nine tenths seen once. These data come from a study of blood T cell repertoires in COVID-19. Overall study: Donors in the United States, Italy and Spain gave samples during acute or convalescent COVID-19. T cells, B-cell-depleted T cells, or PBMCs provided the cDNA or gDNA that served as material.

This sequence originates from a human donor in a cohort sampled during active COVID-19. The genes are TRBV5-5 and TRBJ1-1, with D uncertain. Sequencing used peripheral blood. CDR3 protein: CASSLISSNTEAFF. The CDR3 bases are TGTGCCAGCAGCTTAATTTCGTCGAACACTGAAGCTTTCTTT.